Listed below are T cell receptor beta chains from one sample, sequenced in a study of type 1 regulatory T cells. For these receptors, no antigen is known. MiXCR, applied by TCRdb to the reads, yields one record per CDR3 protein. This repertoire shows about 68,000 distinct CDR3 sequences, 63% found once; its top ten account for 7.6%. The sample comprised cultured T cells, either the whole culture or a sorted T cell fraction (not recorded which). The source of these receptors is a human donor in good health. The CDR3 runs from the conserved cysteine through the conserved F or W. A D gene is named only where the DNA matches it firmly.

v_gene: TRBV20-1; d_gene: TRBD2; j_gene: TRBJ2-7; CDR3aa: CSARDVLAGVPYEQYF
v_gene: TRBV20-1; d_gene: TRBD1; j_gene: TRBJ1-6; CDR3aa: CSADPGTDNSPLHF
v_gene: TRBV2; d_gene: NA; j_gene: TRBJ2-7; CDR3aa: CASSQDILPSYEQYF
v_gene: TRBV12-3/TRBV12-4; d_gene: NA; j_gene: TRBJ1-2; CDR3aa: CASSLRRQGAYGYTF
v_gene: TRBV9; d_gene: NA; j_gene: TRBJ2-1; CDR3aa: CASSVGGNSYNEQFF
v_gene: TRBV4-2; d_gene: NA; j_gene: TRBJ2-3; CDR3aa: CASSQERTDTQYF
v_gene: TRBV2; d_gene: NA; j_gene: TRBJ2-2; CDR3aa: CASSPGHPNTGELFF
v_gene: TRBV7-2; d_gene: TRBD2; j_gene: TRBJ2-7; CDR3aa: CASSLSSGTSYEQYF
v_gene: TRBV4-3; d_gene: TRBD2; j_gene: TRBJ2-3; CDR3aa: CASSQEPSGADTQYF
v_gene: TRBV10-3; d_gene: TRBD2; j_gene: TRBJ2-7; CDR3aa: CAIRTSGLLEESYEQYF
v_gene: TRBV20-1; d_gene: NA; j_gene: TRBJ2-1; CDR3aa: CSATRLGPYNEQFF
v_gene: TRBV6-1; d_gene: NA; j_gene: TRBJ2-3; CDR3aa: CASSHGSSADTQYF
v_gene: TRBV12-3/TRBV12-4; d_gene: TRBD1; j_gene: TRBJ2-7; CDR3aa: CASSLTGAAYEQYF
v_gene: TRBV6-2/TRBV6-3; d_gene: TRBD1; j_gene: TRBJ1-1; CDR3aa: CASSLWTGSMNTEAFF
v_gene: TRBV9; d_gene: NA; j_gene: TRBJ2-2; CDR3aa: CASSVLAQNTGELFF
v_gene: TRBV18; d_gene: NA; j_gene: TRBJ2-7; CDR3aa: CASSADRETYEQYF
v_gene: TRBV5-1; d_gene: NA; j_gene: TRBJ2-2; CDR3aa: CASSLRAAAGELFF
v_gene: TRBV19; d_gene: TRBD2; j_gene: TRBJ2-1; CDR3aa: CASSMVGLGGNEQFF
v_gene: TRBV6-5; d_gene: TRBD1; j_gene: TRBJ2-5; CDR3aa: CASKSQGRGQETQYF
v_gene: TRBV15; d_gene: NA; j_gene: TRBJ2-7; CDR3aa: CATSGVGEAGKNEQYF
v_gene: TRBV6-1; d_gene: TRBD2; j_gene: TRBJ2-7; CDR3aa: CASSDSRGGTSGRAGEQYF
v_gene: TRBV15; d_gene: NA; j_gene: TRBJ1-5; CDR3aa: CATSRPGQPNQPQHF
v_gene: TRBV2; d_gene: NA; j_gene: TRBJ1-3; CDR3aa: CASNADPGNTIYF
v_gene: TRBV11-2; d_gene: NA; j_gene: TRBJ2-7; CDR3aa: CASSRIRTGGEQYF
v_gene: TRBV12-3/TRBV12-4; d_gene: NA; j_gene: TRBJ1-5; CDR3aa: CASSAAEGLWNQPQHF
v_gene: TRBV29-1; d_gene: NA; j_gene: TRBJ2-1; CDR3aa: CSVRGRGLYNEQFF
v_gene: TRBV6-6; d_gene: NA; j_gene: TRBJ2-2; CDR3aa: CASSYPTGTGELFF
v_gene: TRBV20-1; d_gene: NA; j_gene: TRBJ2-7; CDR3aa: CSAMDIPSSYEQYF
v_gene: TRBV28; d_gene: NA; j_gene: TRBJ2-7; CDR3aa: CASSSRFEQYF
v_gene: TRBV7-3; d_gene: NA; j_gene: TRBJ2-1; CDR3aa: CASSLAVGSSYNEQFF
v_gene: TRBV2; d_gene: NA; j_gene: TRBJ2-1; CDR3aa: CASSEEVQVRNEQFF
v_gene: TRBV4-3; d_gene: NA; j_gene: TRBJ2-2; CDR3aa: CASSPRSPGELFF
v_gene: TRBV3-1; d_gene: NA; j_gene: TRBJ1-3; CDR3aa: CASSLGNTIYF